Sequencing of this T cell receptor beta chain was carried out in a study of identical twins. Study-wide results and caveats: Among beta out-of-frame sequences, excess sharing between twins appeared weaker.

TCRdb itself ran the 5' RACE reads through MiXCR, one entry per CDR3 protein. Found here are approximately 500,000 distinct CDR3 sequences, 24% of them singletons; the top ten hold around 3%. Remarks on this clonotype: Antigen unknown.

This CDR3 region has 13 residues. The V gene lost 1 base and the J gene lost 7 bases, with 7 bases spanning the gap. Germline CDR1 is LGHNA and CDR2 is YSLEER. The same sample was also used in a study of T cells expressing NK-cell markers.

What was sequenced was CD4+ T cells sorted from blood. The chain joins TRBV4-3 to TRBJ2-2, with D perhaps TRBD2 (6 bases). The clonotype originates from a woman aged 18-29 years in good health. The CDR3, as DNA: TGCGCCAGCAGCCAAGGCGGGGACGGGGAGCTGTTTTTT. It yields the protein CASSQGGDGELFF.